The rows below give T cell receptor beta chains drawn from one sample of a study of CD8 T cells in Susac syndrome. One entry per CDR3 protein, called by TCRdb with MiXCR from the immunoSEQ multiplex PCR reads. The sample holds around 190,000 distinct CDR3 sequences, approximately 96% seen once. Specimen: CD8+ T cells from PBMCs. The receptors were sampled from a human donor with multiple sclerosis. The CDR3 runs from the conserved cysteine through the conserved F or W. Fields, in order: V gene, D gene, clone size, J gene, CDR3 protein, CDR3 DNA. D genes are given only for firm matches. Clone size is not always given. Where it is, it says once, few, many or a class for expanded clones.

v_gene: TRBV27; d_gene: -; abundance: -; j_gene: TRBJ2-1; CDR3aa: CASSSTGIYNEQFF; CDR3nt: TGTGCCAGCAGTTCGACCGGGATCTACAATGAGCAGTTCTTC
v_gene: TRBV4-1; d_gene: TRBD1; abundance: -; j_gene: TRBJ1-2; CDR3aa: CASSPLQGPNYGYTF; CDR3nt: TGCGCCAGCAGCCCCTTACAGGGGCCTAACTATGGCTACACCTTC
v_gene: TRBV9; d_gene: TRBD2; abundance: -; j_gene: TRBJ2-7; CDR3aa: CASSPRRTSGRHEQYF; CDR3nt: TGTGCCAGCAGCCCCCGAAGGACTAGCGGGAGACACGAGCAGTACTTC
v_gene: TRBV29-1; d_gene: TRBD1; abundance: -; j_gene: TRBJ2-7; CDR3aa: CSAGPGQGTYEQYF; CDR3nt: TGCAGCGCCGGCCCTGGACAGGGCACCTACGAGCAGTACTTC
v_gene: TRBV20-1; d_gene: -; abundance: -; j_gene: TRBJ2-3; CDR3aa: CSARDLRITDTQYF; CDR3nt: TGCAGTGCTAGAGATCTGCGGATCACAGATACGCAGTATTTT
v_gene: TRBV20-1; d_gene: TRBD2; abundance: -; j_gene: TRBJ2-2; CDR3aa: CSARDRTSGTAGELFF; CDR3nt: TGCAGTGCTAGAGATCGGACTAGCGGGACAGCCGGGGAGCTGTTTTTT
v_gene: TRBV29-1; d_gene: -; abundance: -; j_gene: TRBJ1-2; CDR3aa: CSVEVDTPSYGYTF; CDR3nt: TGCAGCGTTGAAGTCGACACCCCTAGCTATGGCTACACCTTC
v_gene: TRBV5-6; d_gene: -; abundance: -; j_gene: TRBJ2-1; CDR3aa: CASSIQGSYNEQFF; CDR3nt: TGTGCCAGCAGCATACAGGGCTCCTACAATGAGCAGTTCTTC
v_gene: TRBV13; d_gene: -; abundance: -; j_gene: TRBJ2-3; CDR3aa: CASSTTGDTQYF; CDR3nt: TGTGCCAGCAGCACAACGGGGGATACGCAGTATTTT
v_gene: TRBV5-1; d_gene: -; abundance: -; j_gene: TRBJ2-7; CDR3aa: CASRPADRTYEQYF; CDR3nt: TGCGCCAGCAGACCAGCCGACAGGACCTACGAGCAGTACTTC
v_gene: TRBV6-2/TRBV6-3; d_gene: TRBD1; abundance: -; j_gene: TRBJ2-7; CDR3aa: CASSYSPGGSYEQYF; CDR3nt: TGTGCCAGCAGTTACTCACCAGGGGGATCGTACGAGCAGTACTTC
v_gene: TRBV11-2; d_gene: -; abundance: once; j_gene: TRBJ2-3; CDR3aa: CASSLVAGRTDTQYF; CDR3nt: TGTGCCAGCAGCTTAGTGGCAGGACGGACAGATACGCAGTATTTT
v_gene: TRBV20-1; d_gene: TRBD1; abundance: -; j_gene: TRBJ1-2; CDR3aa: CSARGATGGWYGYTF; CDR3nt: TGCAGTGCTAGGGGGGCTACAGGGGGCTGGTATGGCTACACCTTC
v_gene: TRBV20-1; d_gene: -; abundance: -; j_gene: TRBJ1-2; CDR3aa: CSAKVGRNYGYTF; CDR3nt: TGCAGTGCAAAAGTGGGACGGAACTATGGCTACACCTTC
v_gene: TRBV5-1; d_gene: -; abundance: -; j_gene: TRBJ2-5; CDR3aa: CASRYLTGAQETQYF; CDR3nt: TGCGCCAGCAGATATCTTACCGGGGCACAAGAGACCCAGTACTTC
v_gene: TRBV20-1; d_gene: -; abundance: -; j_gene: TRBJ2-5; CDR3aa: CSARGLAVETQYF; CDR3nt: TGCAGTGCTAGAGGATTAGCGGTTGAGACCCAGTACTTC
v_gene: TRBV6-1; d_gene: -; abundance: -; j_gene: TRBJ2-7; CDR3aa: CASSEDRPSDYEQYF; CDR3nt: TGTGCCAGCAGTGAGGACCGGCCCTCGGACTACGAGCAGTACTTC
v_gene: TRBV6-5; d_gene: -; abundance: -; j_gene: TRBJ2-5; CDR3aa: CASSNGVLSVETQYF; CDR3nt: TGTGCCAGCAGTAACGGTGTACTCAGTGTGGAGACCCAGTACTTC
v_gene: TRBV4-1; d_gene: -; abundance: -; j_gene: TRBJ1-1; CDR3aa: CASSQDGGEREAFF; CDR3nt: TGCGCCAGCAGCCAAGATGGGGGGGAAAGGGAAGCTTTCTTT
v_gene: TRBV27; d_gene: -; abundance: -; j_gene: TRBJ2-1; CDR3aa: CASTAALSHEQFF; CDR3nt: TGTGCCAGCACCGCGGCCCTGTCTCATGAGCAGTTCTTC
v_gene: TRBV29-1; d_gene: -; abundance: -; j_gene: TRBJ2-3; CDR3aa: CSVEPPAGSAPKTSTDTQYF; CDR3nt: TGCAGCGTTGAACCCCCCGCGGGTTCGGCCCCCAAGACTAGCACAGATACGCAGTATTTT
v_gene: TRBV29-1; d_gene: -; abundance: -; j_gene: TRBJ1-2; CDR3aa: CSDEKTGTSANYGYTF; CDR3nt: TGCAGCGACGAGAAGACCGGGACATCAGCTAACTATGGCTACACCTTC
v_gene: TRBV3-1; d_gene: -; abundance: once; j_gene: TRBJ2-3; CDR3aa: CASSLTTTQYF; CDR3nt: TGTGCCAGCAGCCTGACAACTACGCAGTATTTT
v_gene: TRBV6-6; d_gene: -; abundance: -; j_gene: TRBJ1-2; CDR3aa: CASSQGDNGYTF; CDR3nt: TGTGCCAGCTCGCAGGGAGACAACGGCTACACCTTC
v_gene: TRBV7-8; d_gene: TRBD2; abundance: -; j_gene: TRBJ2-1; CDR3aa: CASPGLAGSDEQFF; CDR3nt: TGTGCCAGCCCTGGACTAGCGGGAAGCGATGAGCAGTTCTTC